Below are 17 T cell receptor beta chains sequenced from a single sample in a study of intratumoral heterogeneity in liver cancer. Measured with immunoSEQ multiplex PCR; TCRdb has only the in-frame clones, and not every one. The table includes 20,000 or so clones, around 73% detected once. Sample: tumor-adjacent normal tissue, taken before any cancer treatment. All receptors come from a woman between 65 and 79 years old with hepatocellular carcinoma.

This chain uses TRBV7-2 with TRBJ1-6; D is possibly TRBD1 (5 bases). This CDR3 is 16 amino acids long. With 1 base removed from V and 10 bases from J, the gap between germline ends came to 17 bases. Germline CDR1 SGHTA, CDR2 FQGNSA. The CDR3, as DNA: TGTGCCAGCAGCTTAGGGCGAACAGGAGGGCGGTCACCCCTCCACTTT. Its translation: CASSLGRTGGRSPLHF.

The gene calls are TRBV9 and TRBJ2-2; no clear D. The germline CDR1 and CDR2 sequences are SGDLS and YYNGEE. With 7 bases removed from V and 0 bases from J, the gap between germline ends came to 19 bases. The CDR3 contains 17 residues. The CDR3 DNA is TGTGCCAGCTCGTCAAGAGACTCGTTCGCGAACACCGGGGAGCTGTTTTTT. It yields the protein CASSSRDSFANTGELFF.

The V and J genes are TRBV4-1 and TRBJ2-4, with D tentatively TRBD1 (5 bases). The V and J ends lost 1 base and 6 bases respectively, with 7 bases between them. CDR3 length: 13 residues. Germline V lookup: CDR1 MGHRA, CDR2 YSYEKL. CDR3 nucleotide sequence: TGCGCCAGCAGCCAAGGGCAGGGAAACATTCAGTACTTC. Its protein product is CASSQGQGNIQYF.

Here the CDR3 reads CASRPGTANEKLFF. The CDR3 nucleotides are TGTGCCAGCAGACCCGGGACAGCTAATGAAAAACTGTTTTTT. V usage is TRBV6-1 and J usage is TRBJ1-4; 7 nucleotides align to TRBD1. The V segment lost 6 bases and the J segment 3 bases; nucleotides outside the gene matches: 4. Germline CDR1 and CDR2: MNHNS and SASEGT. The CDR3 is 14 residues long.

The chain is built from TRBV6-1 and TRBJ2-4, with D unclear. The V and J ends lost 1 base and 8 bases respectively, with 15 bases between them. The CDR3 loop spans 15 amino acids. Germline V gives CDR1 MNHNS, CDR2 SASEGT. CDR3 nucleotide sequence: TGTGCCAGCAGTGAAGGTCGGTTGCCGGTGTACATTCAGTACTTC. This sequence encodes CASSEGRLPVYIQYF.

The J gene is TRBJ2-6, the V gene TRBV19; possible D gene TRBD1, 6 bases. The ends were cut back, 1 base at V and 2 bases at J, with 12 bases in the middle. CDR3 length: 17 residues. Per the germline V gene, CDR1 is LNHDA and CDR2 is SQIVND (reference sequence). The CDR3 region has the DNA TGTGCCAGTAGTATAGGGTCAGGGGTAACTGGGGCCAACGTCCTGACTTTC. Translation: CASSIGSGVTGANVLTF.

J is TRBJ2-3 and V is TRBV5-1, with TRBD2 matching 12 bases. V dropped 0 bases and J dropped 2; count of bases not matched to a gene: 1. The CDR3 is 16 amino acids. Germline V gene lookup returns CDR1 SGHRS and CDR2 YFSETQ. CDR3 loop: CASSLGLAGATDTQYF. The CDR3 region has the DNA TGCGCCAGCAGCTTGGGACTAGCGGGAGCCACAGATACGCAGTATTTT. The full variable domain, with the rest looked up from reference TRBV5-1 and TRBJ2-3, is KAGVTQTPRYLIKTRGQQVTLSCSPISGHRSVSWYQQTPGQGLQFLFEYFSETQRNKGNFPGRFSGRQFSNSRSEMNVSTLELGDSALYLCASSLGLAGATDTQYFGPGTRLTVL.

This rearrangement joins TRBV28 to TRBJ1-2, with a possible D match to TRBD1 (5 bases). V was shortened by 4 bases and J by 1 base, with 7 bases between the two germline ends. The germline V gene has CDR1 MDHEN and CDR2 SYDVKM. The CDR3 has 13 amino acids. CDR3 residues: CASSSQGNYGYTF. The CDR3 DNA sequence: TGTGCCAGCAGTTCCCAGGGTAACTATGGCTACACCTTC.

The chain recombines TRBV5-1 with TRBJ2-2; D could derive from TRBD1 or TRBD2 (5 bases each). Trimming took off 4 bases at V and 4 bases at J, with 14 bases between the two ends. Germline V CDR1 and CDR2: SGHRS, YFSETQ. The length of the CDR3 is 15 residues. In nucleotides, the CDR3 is TGCGCCAGCAGCCCGCTTGAGGGGTCCACCGGGGAGCTGTTTTTT. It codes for CASSPLEGSTGELFF. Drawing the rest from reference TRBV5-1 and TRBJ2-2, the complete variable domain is KAGVTQTPRYLIKTRGQQVTLSCSPISGHRSVSWYQQTPGQGLQFLFEYFSETQRNKGNFPGRFSGRQFSNSRSEMNVSTLELGDSALYLCASSPLEGSTGELFFGEGSRLTVL.

CDR3: CASSSTLRGAEQYF. CDR3 coding DNA: TGTGCCAGCAGTTCGACCCTGAGGGGTGCCGAGCAGTACTTC. The chain uses TRBV27 and TRBJ2-7; possibly TRBD1 or TRBD2 for D (5 bases each). This CDR3 is built from 14 residues. Trimming cost V 4 bases and J 6 bases, with 16 bases left between them. The V gene's germline CDR1 is MNHEY and CDR2 SMNVEV (reference sequence).

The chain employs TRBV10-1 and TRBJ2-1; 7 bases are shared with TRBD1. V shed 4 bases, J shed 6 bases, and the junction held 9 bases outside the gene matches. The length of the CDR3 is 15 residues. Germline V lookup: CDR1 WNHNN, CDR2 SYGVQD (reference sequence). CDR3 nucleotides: TGCGCCAGCAGTGGAGGAACAGGGGTTGGCAATGAGCAGTTCTTC. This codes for CASSGGTGVGNEQFF.

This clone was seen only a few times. The CDR3 nucleotides are TGTGCCAGCAGTGAAAGGGGAGGGAGGCTAAATCATTACTACGAGCAGTACTTC. This sequence encodes CASSERGGRLNHYYEQYF. The chain carries TRBV2 and TRBJ2-7, with 7 positions matching TRBD2. CDR3 length: 18 residues. The ends lost 2 bases at V and 3 bases at J; junction bases unmatched: 16. Germline values: CDR1 SNHLY, CDR2 FYNNEI. The full variable domain, rest sourced from reference TRBV2 and TRBJ2-7, is EPEVTQTPSHQVTQMGQEVILRCVPISNHLYFYWYRQILGQKVEFLVSFYNNEISEKSEIFDDQFSVERPDGSNFTLKIRSTKLEDSAMYFCASSERGGRLNHYYEQYFGPGTRLTVT.

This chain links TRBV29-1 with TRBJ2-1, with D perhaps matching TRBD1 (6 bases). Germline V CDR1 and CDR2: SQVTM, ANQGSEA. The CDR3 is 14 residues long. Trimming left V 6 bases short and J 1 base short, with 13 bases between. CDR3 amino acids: CSVPGDKSYNEQFF. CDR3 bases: TGCAGCGTCCCAGGGGACAAGTCCTACAATGAGCAGTTCTTC.

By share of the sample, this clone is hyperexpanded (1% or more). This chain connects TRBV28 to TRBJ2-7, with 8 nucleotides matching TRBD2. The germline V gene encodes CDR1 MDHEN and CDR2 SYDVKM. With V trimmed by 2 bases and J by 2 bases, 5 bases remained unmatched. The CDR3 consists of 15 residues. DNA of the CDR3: TGTGCCAGCAGTTTAGTGCTAGCGGGCCCCTACGAGCAGTACTTC. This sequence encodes CASSLVLAGPYEQYF.

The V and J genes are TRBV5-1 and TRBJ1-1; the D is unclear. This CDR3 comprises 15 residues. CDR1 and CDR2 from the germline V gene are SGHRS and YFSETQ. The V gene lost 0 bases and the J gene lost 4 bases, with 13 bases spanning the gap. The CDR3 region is CASSLGFQVPTEAFF. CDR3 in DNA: TGCGCCAGCAGCTTGGGCTTCCAGGTCCCCACTGAAGCTTTCTTT.

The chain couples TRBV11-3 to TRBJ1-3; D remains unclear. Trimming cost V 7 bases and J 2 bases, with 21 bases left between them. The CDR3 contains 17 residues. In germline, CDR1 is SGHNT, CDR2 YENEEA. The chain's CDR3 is CASNYGLGGYTGNTIYF. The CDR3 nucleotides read TGTGCCAGCAACTATGGGTTGGGCGGGTACACTGGAAACACCATATATTTT.

The chain's CDR3 is CSARQRYGYTF. The CDR3 DNA reads as TGCAGTGCCCGACAGAGATATGGCTACACCTTC. This chain joins TRBV20-1 and TRBJ1-2; D possibly corresponds to TRBD1 (5 bases). Per germline, CDR1 DFQATT and CDR2 SNEGSKA (reference sequence). The CDR3 contains 11 residues. V was trimmed by 6 bases and J by 5 bases, leaving 10 bases between them.